A selection of T cell receptor beta chains follows, all from one sample in a study of blood T cell repertoires in COVID-19. The repertoire was sequenced with immunoSEQ multiplex PCR; TCRdb's copy has only in-frame clones and lacks some. The repertoire holds about 190,000 clones, with 80% to 90% as singletons. The sequencing sample was made of peripheral blood. The source is a man under 40 with acute or convalescent COVID-19. The CDR3 runs from the conserved cysteine through the conserved F or W. The D gene is left open where the match is weak. Some rows have no size entry. The others give once, few or many, or a class for an expanded clone.

CDR3aa,CDR3nt,d_gene,abundance,v_gene,j_gene
CASGRGGPPELFF,TGTGCCAGCGGCCGGGGAGGGCCCCCCGAGCTGTTTTTT,TRBD2,once,TRBV9,TRBJ2-2
CASSLFLAGAGGGELFF,TGTGCCAGCAGTTTATTTCTAGCGGGGGCCGGTGGCGGGGAGCTGTTTTTT,TRBD2,.,TRBV28,TRBJ2-2
CASSHGANRLAGNEQFF,TGTGCCAGCAGCCACGGAGCTAATAGACTAGCGGGGAATGAGCAGTTCTTC,TRBD2,.,TRBV3-1/TRBV3-2,TRBJ2-1
CASSRGQGISGANVLTF,TGTGCCAGCAGCAGAGGACAAGGAATCTCTGGGGCCAACGTCCTGACTTTC,.,.,TRBV27,TRBJ2-6
CASSPSTSRADTQYF,TGTGCCAGCTCACCCTCGACTAGCCGGGCAGATACGCAGTATTTT,TRBD2,.,TRBV18,TRBJ2-3
CASNSQAGISEQYF,TGTGCCAGCAACTCTCAGGCAGGGATTAGCGAGCAGTACTTC,.,.,TRBV28,TRBJ2-7
CSVRDRDSYEQYF,TGCAGCGTCCGGGACAGGGACTCCTACGAGCAGTACTTC,TRBD1,.,TRBV29-1,TRBJ2-7
CASSPRGSNEKLFF,TGTGCCAGCAGTCCCAGGGGTTCTAATGAAAAACTGTTTTTT,.,.,TRBV6-5,TRBJ1-4
CSVRTGDGNQPQHF,TGCAGCGTGAGGACAGGGGATGGCAATCAGCCCCAGCATTTT,TRBD1,.,TRBV29-1,TRBJ1-5
CASSSRFGTEEAFF,TGTGCCAGCAGCTCCCGCTTTGGGACAGAAGAAGCTTTCTTT,TRBD1,.,TRBV7-3,TRBJ1-1
CASRPGLAGFFYGQFF,TGTGCCAGCAGGCCGGGACTAGCGGGATTTTTTTATGGGCAGTTCTTC,TRBD2,.,TRBV11-2,TRBJ2-1
CASRGGRSNTEAFF,TGTGCCAGCAGGGGGGGACGGTCGAACACTGAAGCTTTCTTT,.,once,TRBV2,TRBJ1-1
CASSFAGTGLIDEQYF,TGCGCCAGCAGCTTTGCCGGGACAGGCCTCATCGACGAGCAGTACTTC,TRBD1,few,TRBV5-1,TRBJ2-7
CASRTSTGGDYEQYF,TGTGCCAGTAGGACCTCGACAGGGGGGGACTACGAGCAGTACTTC,TRBD1,.,TRBV28,TRBJ2-7
CASTSGSTLDTQYF,TGTGCCAGCACCAGCGGGAGTACGTTAGATACGCAGTATTTT,TRBD2,.,TRBV27,TRBJ2-3
CATSPAGNGYTF,TGTGCCACCAGCCCCGCAGGTAATGGCTACACCTTC,.,.,TRBV15,TRBJ1-2
CASSTRDLYGYTF,TGTGCCAGTAGTACCAGGGATCTCTATGGCTACACCTTC,.,few,TRBV19,TRBJ1-2
CASSLSALNEKLFF,TGTGCCAGCAGCTTATCAGCGTTAAATGAAAAACTGTTTTTT,.,.,TRBV7-9,TRBJ1-4
CASSQDPRGSYEQYF,TGTGCCAGCAGCCAGGATCCCCGGGGCTCCTACGAGCAGTACTTC,.,.,TRBV3-1/TRBV3-2,TRBJ2-7
CASSVGANTEAFF,TGTGCCAGCAGCGTGGGGGCGAACACTGAAGCTTTCTTT,.,.,TRBV6-5,TRBJ1-1
CASSPGTGGDQPQHF,TGTGCCAGCAGCCCCGGGACAGGAGGGGATCAGCCCCAGCATTTT,TRBD1,.,TRBV6-5,TRBJ1-5
CASSEPIVGLAGGFNEQFF,TGTGCCAGCAGTGAGCCTATTGTGGGACTAGCGGGAGGGTTCAATGAGCAGTTCTTC,TRBD2,.,TRBV6-1,TRBJ2-1
CASSPGGREDYEQYF,TGTGCCAGCAGCCCAGGTGGGCGGGAGGACTACGAGCAGTACTTC,TRBD2,.,TRBV5-4,TRBJ2-7
CASSLGLAGTGELFF,TGTGCCAGCAGCCTCGGACTAGCGGGTACCGGGGAGCTGTTTTTT,TRBD2,.,TRBV11-2,TRBJ2-2
CASSAGTAQQGTF,TGTGCCAGCAGCGCTGGGACAGCCCAACAAGGCACCTTC,TRBD1,.,TRBV7-9,TRBJ1-2
CASSPRVDGELFF,TGTGCCAGCAGCCCGAGGGTAGACGGGGAGCTGTTTTTT,.,.,TRBV5-4,TRBJ2-2
CASSERARDRVTIQYF,TGTGCCAGCAGTGAAAGAGCCCGAGACAGGGTAACTATCCAGTACTTC,TRBD1,.,TRBV6-1,TRBJ2-5
CASSLAGSKEVGNTIYF,TGTGCTAGCAGCTTAGCAGGTTCAAAGGAGGTCGGAAACACCATATATTTT,.,.,TRBV7-7,TRBJ1-3
CASSWGQYNSPLHF,TGTGCCAGTAGTTGGGGACAGTATAATTCACCCCTCCACTTT,TRBD1,many,TRBV19,TRBJ1-6
CASSLTSNTEAFF,TGTGCCAGCAGTTTAACTTCCAACACTGAAGCTTTCTTT,.,once,TRBV28,TRBJ1-1
CASSLTGREPQHF,TGTGCCAGCAGTTTGACAGGGCGAGAGCCCCAGCATTTT,TRBD1,.,TRBV6-5,TRBJ1-5
CASSSRDSNLNSPLHF,TGTGCCAGTAGTTCCCGGGACAGCAATTTGAATTCACCCCTCCACTTT,TRBD1,.,TRBV19,TRBJ1-6
CASSMTGGGEQFF,TGTGCCAGCAGCATGACAGGGGGCGGTGAGCAGTTCTTC,TRBD1,.,TRBV7-3,TRBJ2-1
CASSQVQEETPLHF,TGTGCCAGCAGCCAAGTGCAGGAGGAGACACCCCTCCACTTT,.,.,TRBV4-2,TRBJ1-6
CAISEGTREKLFF,TGTGCCATCAGTGAGGGGACTCGAGAAAAACTGTTTTTT,.,.,TRBV10-3,TRBJ1-4
CASSFGGSPQHF,TGTGCCAGCAGTTTTGGAGGGTCGCCCCAGCATTTT,.,.,TRBV28,TRBJ1-5
CASSPYSTYEQYF,TGTGCCAGCAGCCCTTACAGTACCTACGAGCAGTACTTC,.,once,TRBV7-8,TRBJ2-7
CASSHPRGRETQYF,TGTGCCAGCAGTCACCCCAGGGGTAGGGAGACCCAGTACTTC,.,.,TRBV3-1/TRBV3-2,TRBJ2-5
CASSDRQGGSYGYTF,TGTGCCAGCAGTGACCGACAGGGAGGAAGCTATGGCTACACCTTC,TRBD1,.,TRBV2,TRBJ1-2
CASSGWTATNEKLFF,TGTGCCAGCAGCGGCTGGACAGCAACTAATGAAAAACTGTTTTTT,.,once,TRBV3-1/TRBV3-2,TRBJ1-4
CASTTGNYGYTF,TGTGCCAGCACCACAGGGAACTATGGCTACACCTTC,.,.,TRBV6-6,TRBJ1-2
CASSFPGTSSYEQYF,TGCGCCAGCAGCTTCCCCGGGACTAGCTCCTACGAGCAGTACTTC,TRBD2,.,TRBV5-1,TRBJ2-7
CAVGAGLVEQYF,TGTGCCGTGGGGGCAGGGCTGGTCGAGCAGTACTTC,.,.,TRBV5-4,TRBJ2-7
CASSLLAGTEAFF,TGTGCCAGCAGTTTATTGGCGGGCACTGAAGCTTTCTTT,.,.,TRBV27,TRBJ1-1
CASSLTGPGIPDTQYF,TGTGCCAGCAGCCTTACCGGGCCCGGGATTCCAGATACGCAGTATTTT,.,.,TRBV2,TRBJ2-3
CASLRDRNQPQHF,TGTGCCAGCCTCCGGGACAGAAATCAGCCCCAGCATTTT,TRBD1,.,TRBV2,TRBJ1-5
CASSEFLAGADRGSTDTQYF,TGCGCCAGCAGTGAGTTCCTAGCGGGGGCAGACCGTGGAAGCACAGATACGCAGTATTTT,TRBD2,few,TRBV10-2,TRBJ2-3
CASSYSRRNLLEQFF,TGTGCCAGCAGTTACTCGAGGAGGAACCTTCTTGAGCAGTTCTTC,.,.,TRBV6-5,TRBJ2-1
CASRTGSSGNTIYF,TGTGCCAGCAGAACAGGGAGCTCTGGAAACACCATATATTTT,.,.,TRBV28,TRBJ1-3
CASSHLPGLAGGGKTQYF,TGTGCCAGCAGCCATCTCCCGGGACTAGCGGGGGGCGGAAAGACCCAGTACTTC,TRBD2,.,TRBV14,TRBJ2-5
CASSLPGLAGGSTDTQYF,TGTGCCAGCAGCTTGCCCGGACTAGCGGGGGGGAGCACAGATACGCAGTATTTT,TRBD2,few,TRBV7-9,TRBJ2-3
CASRDKTIHQPQHF,TGTGCCAGCAGGGACAAAACAATCCATCAGCCCCAGCATTTT,.,.,TRBV6-5,TRBJ1-5
CASSPGLAGSNEQFF,TGTGCCAGCAGCCCGGGACTAGCGGGCTCCAATGAGCAGTTCTTC,TRBD2,.,TRBV7-3,TRBJ2-1